This TCR beta chain was sequenced during a study of shared clonotypes between healthy human individuals. Some clones are missing from TCRdb's copy, which holds only in-frame ones; the method was immunoSEQ multiplex PCR. The sample shows about 1.5 million clones, 95% to 99% of them seen only once. Germline lookup yields CDR1 SGHVS and CDR2 FNYEAQ. The CDR3 totals 12 residues. Germline trimming cut 5 bases from V and 5 bases from J; bases unmatched to any gene: 2. Sample: naive CD4+ T cells sorted from blood. This sample's subset: CD45RA+ positively selected. The chain recombines TRBV7-6 with TRBJ2-7; 8 bases line up with TRBD1. The source of this sequence is a man aged 25-45 years in good health. CDR3 DNA: TGTGCCAGCAGCCCGACAGGGGACGAGCAGTACTTC. As protein: CASSPTGDEQYF.